Following are 14 T cell receptor beta chains from one sample sequenced in a study of OX40 agonist ivuxolimab in advanced cancers. Clones were sequenced by immunoSEQ multiplex PCR, and TCRdb holds only the in-frame ones, with some missing. The sample shows about 66,000 clones, over 65% of them seen only once. Sequenced material: CD4+ or CD8+ T cells sorted from blood, taken in a trial of the OX40 agonist ivuxolimab. These receptors were obtained from an adult with an advanced solid tumor such as melanoma, head and neck, liver or kidney cancer.

The chain combines TRBV6-5 with TRBJ1-2, with unresolved D. The CDR3 has 15 amino acids. Trimming pared 0 bases from V and 4 bases from J, leaving 12 bases between. Per germline, CDR1 MNHEY and CDR2 SVGAGI. The CDR3 nucleotides are TGTGCCAGCAGTTACTCGGGAGCTAACCTCTATGGCTACACCTTC. It codes for CASSYSGANLYGYTF.

This rearrangement joins TRBV2 to TRBJ1-1, with unresolved D. V lost 6 bases and J lost 2, with 16 bases in between. Per germline, CDR1 SNHLY and CDR2 FYNNEI. This CDR3 is built from 15 residues. In DNA form, the CDR3 reads TGTGCCAGCAGGGGAATGACGGTAGGAAACACTGAAGCTTTCTTT. Its translation: CASRGMTVGNTEAFF.

This clone is a singleton in its sample. The V and J genes are TRBV14 and TRBJ2-7; TRBD2 might be the D (6 bases). This CDR3 spans 14 amino acids. CDR1 is SGHDN, CDR2 FVKESK, per germline. V lost 1 base to trimming and J lost 2 bases, with 9 bases between them. CDR3 loop: CASSQVSGPYEQYF. DNA for the CDR3: TGTGCCAGCAGCCAAGTCAGCGGGCCCTACGAGCAGTACTTC.

This clone occurred a few times. The genes are TRBV5-1 and TRBJ1-1; possible D gene TRBD1, 5 bases. This CDR3 is built from 16 residues. Germline loops: CDR1 SGHRS, CDR2 YFSETQ. The V and J ends lost 4 bases and 1 base respectively, with 17 bases between them. CDR3 bases: TGCGCCAGCAGCAATGGCCTCGTAGGGACGAACACTGAAGCTTTCTTT. Its translation: CASSNGLVGTNTEAFF.

The rearrangement joins TRBV28 to TRBJ1-4, with 7 bases lining up with TRBD1. Germline values: CDR1 MDHEN, CDR2 SYDVKM. CDR3 length equals 16 residues. With V trimmed by 5 bases and J by 0 bases, 6 bases remained unmatched. The CDR3 here is CASSKTGAATNEKLFF. In DNA, the CDR3 is TGTGCCAGCAGTAAAACAGGGGCTGCAACTAATGAAAAACTGTTTTTT.

This clone was found a few times. The chain uses TRBV10-1 and TRBJ2-7, with unresolved D. The CDR3 contains 12 residues. The germline V and J ends were trimmed by 9 bases and 4 bases, with 13 bases remaining between them. Germline V gives CDR1 WNHNN, CDR2 SYGVQD (reference sequence). DNA for the CDR3: TGCGCCAGTCCGGACGGGCGTTACGAGCAGTACTTC. It encodes CASPDGRYEQYF.

This clone was seen only once. V gene TRBV5-1 combines with J gene TRBJ2-7, with TRBD2 matching over 8 bases. This CDR3 spans 14 amino acids. The germline CDR1 and CDR2 sequences are SGHRS and YFSETQ. The trim removed 0 bases at V and 7 bases at J, leaving 6 bases unmatched. CDR3 in amino acids: CASSLAAGGGEQYF. The CDR3 DNA sequence: TGCGCCAGCAGCTTGGCCGCGGGGGGCGGGGAGCAGTACTTC.

The chain joins TRBV5-8 to TRBJ1-4; 10 nucleotides line up with TRBD1. Germline CDR1 SGHTS, CDR2 YDEGEE. The J segment lost 7 bases and the V segment lost 4 bases, leaving 1 base of the junction unmatched. CDR3 length equals 13 residues. The CDR3 loop reads CASSRTGGEKLFF. CDR3 bases: TGTGCCAGCAGCAGGACAGGGGGTGAAAAACTGTTTTTT.

The chain is built from TRBV7-8 and TRBJ1-1; D ambiguous. The CDR3 consists of 13 residues. Germline V CDR1 and CDR2: SGHVS, FQNEAQ. Trimming removed 5 bases from V and 0 bases from J, with 7 bases in between. This chain's CDR3 is CASSPSLNTEAFF. CDR3 DNA: TGTGCCAGCAGCCCTTCGCTGAACACTGAAGCTTTCTTT.

This clone was seen more than once but under ten times. This chain links TRBV28 with TRBJ2-1; TRBD2 aligns across 8 bases. Germline V gene sequence: CDR1 MDHEN, CDR2 SYDVKM. CDR3 length: 15 amino acids. V lost 2 bases and J lost 2; bases outside the gene matches: 2. The CDR3 nucleotides are TGTGCCAGCAGTTTAAGGCGGGGGGCCTACAATGAGCAGTTCTTC. Its translation is CASSLRRGAYNEQFF.

The V call is TRBV23-1, the J call TRBJ1-5; no firm D call. TRBV23-1 carries the ORF label, with uncertain function. The CDR3 spans 16 residues. V was cut by 0 bases and J by 3 bases, with 12 bases left in between. CDR3 bases: TGCGCCAGCAGTCAATCACGTAGTCCCTTCAATCAGCCCCAGCATTTT. It encodes CASSQSRSPFNQPQHF.

The chain couples TRBV7-9 to TRBJ2-1; 9 bases are shared with TRBD1. Germline loops: CDR1 SEHNR, CDR2 FQNEAQ (reference sequence). There are 14 residues in the CDR3. The CDR3 nucleotides are TGTGCGGTAAGATTTGGGACAGGGCGTGAGGAGCAGTTCTTC. Its translation is CAVRFGTGREEQFF.

The CDR3 DNA follows: TGTGCCAGCAGCTTGAGGGCAGGGGAAAACTATAATTCACCCCTCCACTTT. It translates to CASSLRAGENYNSPLHF. The chain has TRBV5-4 and TRBJ1-6; the D gene is possibly TRBD1 (6 bases). The CDR3 runs 17 residues. Germline CDR1 SGHNT, CDR2 YYREEE (reference sequence). V lost 1 base to trimming and J lost 3 bases, with 14 bases between them.

V and J are TRBV7-2 and TRBJ1-1; 8 nucleotides agree with TRBD1. The trim removed 8 bases at V and 2 bases at J, leaving 10 bases unmatched. CDR1 and CDR2 from the germline V gene are SGHTA and FQGNSA. The CDR3 totals 15 residues. For the CDR3, the DNA is TGTGCCAGCTTTAGACAGGGACAGGTCAACACTGAAGCTTTCTTT. Protein: CASFRQGQVNTEAFF.